This T cell receptor beta chain was obtained from a study of T cell repertoires in ileal Crohn's disease. Sequencing used immunoSEQ multiplex PCR; TCRdb keeps in-frame clones, though not all of them. The sample contains about 12,000 clones, around 78% of which appear only once. J lost 2 bases, V lost 6 bases, and 11 bases had no gene match. Germline CDR1 and CDR2: KGHSH and LQKENI. The CDR3 length is 17 residues. This chain links TRBV18 with TRBJ2-1; TRBD1 agrees at 9 bases. Sequences were obtained from ileal tissue. This receptor was obtained from an adult with Crohn's disease. CDR3 loop: CASSTADRGWTYNEQFF. In nucleotides, the CDR3 is TGTGCCAGCTCTACCGCCGACAGGGGGTGGACCTACAATGAGCAGTTCTTC.